This T cell receptor (beta chain) was profiled in a study of blood T cell repertoires in COVID-19. As for the study in general: The origin of the acute and convalescent COVID-19 samples was the United States, Italy and Spain. T cells, B-cell-depleted T cells, or PBMCs supplied cDNA or gDNA.

In the source study's methods: Cell counts per sample came from amplifying reference gene primers. Clones were read by immunoSEQ multiplex PCR, and TCRdb kept only the in-frame ones, dropping some. Clone size and the V and J calls come from that table; the DNA yielded D and trimming. Here the sample spans some 300,000 clones, 87% being singletons. CDR3 size: 16 residues. The germline V gene has CDR1 LNHNV and CDR2 YYDKDF (reference sequence). Trimming left V 4 bases short and J 4 bases short, with 17 bases between. Sequenced: peripheral blood. The TCR was taken from a young man with active or convalescent COVID-19. The gene calls are TRBV15 and TRBJ1-3, with D possibly TRBD1 on 6 matching bases. This chain's CDR3 is CATSTGGGPSGNTIYF. The CDR3 region has the DNA TGTGCCACCAGCACCGGGGGGGGCCCATCGGGAAACACCATATATTTT.